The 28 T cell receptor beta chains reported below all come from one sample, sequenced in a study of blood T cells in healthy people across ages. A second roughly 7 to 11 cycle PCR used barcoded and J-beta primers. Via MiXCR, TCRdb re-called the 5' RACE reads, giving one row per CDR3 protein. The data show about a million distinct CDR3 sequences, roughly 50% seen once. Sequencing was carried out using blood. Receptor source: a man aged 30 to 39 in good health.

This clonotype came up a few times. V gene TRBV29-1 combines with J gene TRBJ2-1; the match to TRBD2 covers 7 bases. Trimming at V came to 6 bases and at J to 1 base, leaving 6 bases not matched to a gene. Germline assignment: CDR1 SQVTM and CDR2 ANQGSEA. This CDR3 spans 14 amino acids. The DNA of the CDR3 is TGCAGCGTCGGGACTATTTTTTCCTACAATGAGCAGTTCTTC. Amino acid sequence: CSVGTIFSYNEQFF.

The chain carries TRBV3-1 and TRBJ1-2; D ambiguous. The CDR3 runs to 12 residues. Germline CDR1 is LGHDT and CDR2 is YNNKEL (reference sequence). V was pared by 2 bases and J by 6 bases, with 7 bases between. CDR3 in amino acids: CASSQNQDGYTF. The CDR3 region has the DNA TGTGCCAGCAGCCAAAACCAGGATGGCTACACCTTC.

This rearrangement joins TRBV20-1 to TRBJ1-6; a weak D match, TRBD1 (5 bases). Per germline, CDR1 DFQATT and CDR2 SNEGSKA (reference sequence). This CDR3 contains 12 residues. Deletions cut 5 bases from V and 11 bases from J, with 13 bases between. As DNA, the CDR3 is TGCAGTGCTGGAGTAGGGGAGACACCCCTCCACTTT. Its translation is CSAGVGETPLHF.

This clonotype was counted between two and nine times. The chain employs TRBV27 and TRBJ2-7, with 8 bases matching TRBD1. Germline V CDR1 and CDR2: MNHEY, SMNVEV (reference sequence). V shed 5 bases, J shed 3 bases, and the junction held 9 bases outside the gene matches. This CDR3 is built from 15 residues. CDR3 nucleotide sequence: TGTGCCAGCAGTGGACCGGACAGGGCCCACTACGAGCAGTACTTC. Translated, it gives CASSGPDRAHYEQYF.

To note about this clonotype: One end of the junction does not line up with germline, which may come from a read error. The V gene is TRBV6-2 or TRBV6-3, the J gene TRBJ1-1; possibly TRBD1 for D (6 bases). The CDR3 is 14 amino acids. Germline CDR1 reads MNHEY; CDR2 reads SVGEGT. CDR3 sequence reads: CTSSERTGTTEAFF. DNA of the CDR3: TGTACCAGCAGTGAGAGAACAGGGACCACTGAAGCTTTCTTT.

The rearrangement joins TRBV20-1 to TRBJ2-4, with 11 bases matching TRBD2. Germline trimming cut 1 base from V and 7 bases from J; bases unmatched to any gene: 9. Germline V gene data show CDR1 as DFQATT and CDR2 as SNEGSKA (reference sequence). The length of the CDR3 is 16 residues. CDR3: CSARVGSGGAINIQYF. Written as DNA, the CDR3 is TGCAGTGCTAGAGTTGGTAGCGGGGGGGCTATTAACATTCAGTACTTC.

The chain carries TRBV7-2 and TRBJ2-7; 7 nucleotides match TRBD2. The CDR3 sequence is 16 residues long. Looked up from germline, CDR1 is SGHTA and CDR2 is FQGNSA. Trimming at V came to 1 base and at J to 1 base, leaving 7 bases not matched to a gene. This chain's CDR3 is CASSLEPPSGSYEQYF. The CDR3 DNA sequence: TGTGCCAGCAGCTTAGAACCTCCTAGCGGATCCTACGAGCAGTACTTC. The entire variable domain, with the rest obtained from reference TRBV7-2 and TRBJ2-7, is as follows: GAGVSQSPSNKVTEKGKDVELRCDPISGHTALYWYRQSLGQGLEFLIYFQGNSAPDKSGLPSDRFSAERTGGSVSTLTIQRTQQEDSAVYLCASSLEPPSGSYEQYFGPGTRLTVT.

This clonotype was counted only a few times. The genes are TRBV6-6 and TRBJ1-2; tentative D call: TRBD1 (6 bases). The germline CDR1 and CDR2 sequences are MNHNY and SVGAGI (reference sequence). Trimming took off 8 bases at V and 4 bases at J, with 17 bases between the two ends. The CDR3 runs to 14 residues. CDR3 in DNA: TGTGCCAGCGAACAACTACAGGGAGTCTATGGCTACACCTTC. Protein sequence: CASEQLQGVYGYTF.

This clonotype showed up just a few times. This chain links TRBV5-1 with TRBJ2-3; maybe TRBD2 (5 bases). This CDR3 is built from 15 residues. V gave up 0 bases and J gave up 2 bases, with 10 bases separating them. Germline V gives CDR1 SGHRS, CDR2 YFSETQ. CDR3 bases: TGCGCCAGCAGCTTGGTAGGACTCCCCACAGATACGCAGTATTTT. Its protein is CASSLVGLPTDTQYF.

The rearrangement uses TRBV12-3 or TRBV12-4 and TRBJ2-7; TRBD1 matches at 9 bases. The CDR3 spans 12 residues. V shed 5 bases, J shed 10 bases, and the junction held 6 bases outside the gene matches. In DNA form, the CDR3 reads TGTGCCAGCAGTACGGACAGGGGAGCCCAGTACTTC. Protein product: CASSTDRGAQYF.

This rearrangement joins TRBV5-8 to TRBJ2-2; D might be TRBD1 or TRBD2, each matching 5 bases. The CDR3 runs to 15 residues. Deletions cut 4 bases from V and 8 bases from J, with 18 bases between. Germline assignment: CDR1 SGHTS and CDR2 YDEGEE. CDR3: CASSPAGGAGGELFF. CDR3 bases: TGTGCCAGCAGCCCTGCGGGCGGCGCAGGGGGGGAGCTGTTTTTT.

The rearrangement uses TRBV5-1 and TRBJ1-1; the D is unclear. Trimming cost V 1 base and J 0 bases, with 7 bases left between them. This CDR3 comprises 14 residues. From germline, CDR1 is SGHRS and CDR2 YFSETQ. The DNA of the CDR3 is TGCGCCAGCAGCTTGATTTTTCTGAACACTGAAGCTTTCTTT. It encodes CASSLIFLNTEAFF.

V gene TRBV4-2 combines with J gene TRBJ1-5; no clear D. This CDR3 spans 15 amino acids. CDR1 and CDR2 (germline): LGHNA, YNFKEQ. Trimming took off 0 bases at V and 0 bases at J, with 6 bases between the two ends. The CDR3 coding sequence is TGTGCCAGCAGCCAAGATACAGCTAGCAATCAGCCCCAGCATTTT. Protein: CASSQDTASNQPQHF.

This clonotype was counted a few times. The CDR3 sequence: CAISEGAQGFTDTQYF. The CDR3 region has the DNA TGTGCCATCAGCGAAGGGGCACAGGGATTCACAGATACGCAGTATTTT. This chain links TRBV10-3 with TRBJ2-3, with D perhaps TRBD1 (6 bases). The V end was cut by 6 bases, the J end by 2 bases, with 18 bases between. The germline CDR1 and CDR2 sequences are ENHRY and SYGVKD. The CDR3 runs to 16 residues.

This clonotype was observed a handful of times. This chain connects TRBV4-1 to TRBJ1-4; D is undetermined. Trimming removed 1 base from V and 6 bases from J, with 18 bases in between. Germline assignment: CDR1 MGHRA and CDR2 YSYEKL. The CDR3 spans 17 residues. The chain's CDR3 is CASSQGVTAGSDEKLFF. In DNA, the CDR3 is TGCGCCAGCAGCCAAGGAGTGACGGCAGGATCGGATGAAAAACTGTTTTTT.

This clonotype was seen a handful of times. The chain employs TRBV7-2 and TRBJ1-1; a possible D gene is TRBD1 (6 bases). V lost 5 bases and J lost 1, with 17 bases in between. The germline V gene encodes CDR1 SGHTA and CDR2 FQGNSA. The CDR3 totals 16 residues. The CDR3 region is CASSAPGGGRNTEAFF. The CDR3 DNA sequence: TGTGCCAGCAGCGCTCCGGGGGGGGGCAGGAACACTGAAGCTTTCTTT.

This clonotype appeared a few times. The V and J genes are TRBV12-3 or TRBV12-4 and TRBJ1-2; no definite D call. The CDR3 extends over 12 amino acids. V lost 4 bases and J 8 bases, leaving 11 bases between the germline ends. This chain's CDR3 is CASSSLGSGYTF. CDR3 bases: TGTGCCAGCAGTTCTCTGGGGAGCGGCTACACCTTC.

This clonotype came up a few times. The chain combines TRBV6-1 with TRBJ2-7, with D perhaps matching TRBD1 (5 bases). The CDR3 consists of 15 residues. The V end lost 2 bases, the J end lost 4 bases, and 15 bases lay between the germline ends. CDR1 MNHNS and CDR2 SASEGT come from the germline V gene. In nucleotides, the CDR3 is TGTGCCAGCAGTGAACTAGGGGTGGAAATGTACGAGCAGTACTTC. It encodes CASSELGVEMYEQYF.

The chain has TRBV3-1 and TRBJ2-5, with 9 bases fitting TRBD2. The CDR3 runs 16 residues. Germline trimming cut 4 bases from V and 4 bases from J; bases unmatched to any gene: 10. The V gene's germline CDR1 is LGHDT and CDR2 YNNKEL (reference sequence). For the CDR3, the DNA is TGTGCCAGCAGCCCCGGGACTAGCCGACAGATAGAGACCCAGTACTTC. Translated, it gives CASSPGTSRQIETQYF.

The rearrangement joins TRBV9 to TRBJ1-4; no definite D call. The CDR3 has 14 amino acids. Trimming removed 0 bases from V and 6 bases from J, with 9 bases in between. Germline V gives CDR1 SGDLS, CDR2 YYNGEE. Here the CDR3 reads CASSVGVVDEKLFF. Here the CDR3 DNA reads TGTGCCAGCAGCGTAGGGGTGGTGGATGAAAAACTGTTTTTT.

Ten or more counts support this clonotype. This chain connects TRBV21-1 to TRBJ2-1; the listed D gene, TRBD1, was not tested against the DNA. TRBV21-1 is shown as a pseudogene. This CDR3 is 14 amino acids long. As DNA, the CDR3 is TGTGCCAGCAAACAGGCCGGGATGTACAATGAGCAGTTCTTC. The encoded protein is CASKQAGMYNEQFF.

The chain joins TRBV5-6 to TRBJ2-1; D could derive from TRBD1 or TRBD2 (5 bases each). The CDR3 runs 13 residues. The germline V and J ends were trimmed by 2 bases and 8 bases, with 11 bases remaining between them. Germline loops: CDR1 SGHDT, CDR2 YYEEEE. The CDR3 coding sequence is TGTGCCAGCAGCTTTCCGGGGCAGCATGAGCAGTTCTTC. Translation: CASSFPGQHEQFF.

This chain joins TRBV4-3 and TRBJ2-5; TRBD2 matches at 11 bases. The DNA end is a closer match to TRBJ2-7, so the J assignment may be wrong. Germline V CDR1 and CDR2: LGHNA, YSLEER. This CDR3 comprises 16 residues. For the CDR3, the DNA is TGCGCCAGCAGCCAAGGAGAGCTAGCGGGAGGTGGCGAGCAGTACTTC. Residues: CASSQGELAGGGEQYF.

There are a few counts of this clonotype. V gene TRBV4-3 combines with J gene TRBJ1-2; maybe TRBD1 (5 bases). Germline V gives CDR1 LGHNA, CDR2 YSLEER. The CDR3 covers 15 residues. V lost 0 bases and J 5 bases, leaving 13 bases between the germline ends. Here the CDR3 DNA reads TGCGCCAGCAGCCAAGATTCAGGGAGCGTGTATGGCTACACCTTC. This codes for CASSQDSGSVYGYTF.

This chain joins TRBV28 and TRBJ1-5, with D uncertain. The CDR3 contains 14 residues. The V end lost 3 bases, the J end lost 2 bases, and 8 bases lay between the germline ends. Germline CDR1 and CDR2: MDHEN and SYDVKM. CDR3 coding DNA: TGTGCCAGCAGTTTTGGAGTACGCAATCAGCCCCAGCATTTT. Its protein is CASSFGVRNQPQHF.

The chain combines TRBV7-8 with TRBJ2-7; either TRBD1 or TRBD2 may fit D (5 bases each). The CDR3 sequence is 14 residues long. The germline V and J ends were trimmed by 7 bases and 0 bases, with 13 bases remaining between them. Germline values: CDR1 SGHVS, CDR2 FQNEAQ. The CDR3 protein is CASTPAGTSYEQYF. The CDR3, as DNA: TGTGCCAGCACCCCTGCTGGGACCTCCTACGAGCAGTACTTC.

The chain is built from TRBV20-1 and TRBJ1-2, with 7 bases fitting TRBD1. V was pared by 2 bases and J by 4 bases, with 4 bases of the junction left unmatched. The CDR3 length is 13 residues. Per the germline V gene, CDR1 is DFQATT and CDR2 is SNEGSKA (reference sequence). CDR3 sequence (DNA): TGCAGTGCTAGACTAGGGGACAGCTATGGCTACACCTTC. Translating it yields CSARLGDSYGYTF.

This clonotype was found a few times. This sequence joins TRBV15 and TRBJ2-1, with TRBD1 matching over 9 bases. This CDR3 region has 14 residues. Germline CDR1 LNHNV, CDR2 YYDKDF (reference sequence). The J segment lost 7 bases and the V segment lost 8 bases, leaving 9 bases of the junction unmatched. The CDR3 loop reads CATYTGTGRNEQFF. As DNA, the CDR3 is TGTGCCACCTACACCGGGACAGGGAGAAATGAGCAGTTCTTC.